This TCR beta chain is from a study of T cell responses to AZD1222 COVID-19 vaccine. Notes on the study in general: It should be noted that donors were predominantly white British and more often female, and clonal diversity was possibly underestimated.

This table comes from immunoSEQ multiplex PCR, and its TCRdb copy is limited to in-frame clones, with some not included. The sample lists approximately 140,000 clones; about 93% were seen once. This clone has just one count. Its antigen is unknown. V was trimmed by 1 base and J by 4 bases, leaving 8 bases between them. The CDR3 consists of 14 residues. The germline gives CDR1 SGHTA, CDR2 FQGNSA. The rearrangement joins TRBV7-2 to TRBJ1-3; D is uncertain. The sequence derives from an adult in good health. The sample was peripheral blood, taken on day 0 of MenACWY control vaccination. CDR3 DNA: TGTGCCAGCAGCTTAGTGCCGCGGGGAAACACCATATATTTT. This encodes CASSLVPRGNTIYF.